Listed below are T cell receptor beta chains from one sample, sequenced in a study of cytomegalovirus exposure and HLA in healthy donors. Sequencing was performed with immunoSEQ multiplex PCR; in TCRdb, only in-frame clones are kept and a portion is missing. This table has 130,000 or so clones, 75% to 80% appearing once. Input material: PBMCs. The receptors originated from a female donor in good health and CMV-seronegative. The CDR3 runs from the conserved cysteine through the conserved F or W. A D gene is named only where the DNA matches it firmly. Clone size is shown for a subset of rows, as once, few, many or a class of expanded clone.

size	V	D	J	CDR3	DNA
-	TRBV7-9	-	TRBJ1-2	CASSFVPNSNYGYTF	TGTGCCAGCAGCTTCGTCCCTAATTCCAACTATGGCTACACCTTC
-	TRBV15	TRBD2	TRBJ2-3	CATSREAGGSSTDTQYF	TGTGCCACCAGCAGAGAAGCGGGAGGGTCGTCGACGGATACGCAGTATTTT
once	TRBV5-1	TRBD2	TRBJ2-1	CASSLDMTSRYNEQFF	TGCGCCAGCAGCTTGGATATGACTAGCCGTTACAATGAGCAGTTCTTC
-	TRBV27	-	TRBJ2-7	CASSSKGLPNNPYEQYF	TGTGCCAGCAGTTCTAAGGGGCTACCCAACAACCCCTACGAGCAGTACTTC
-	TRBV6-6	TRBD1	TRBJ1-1	CASSLRQGARYTEAFF	TGTGCCAGCAGTCTTAGACAGGGGGCACGATATACTGAAGCTTTCTTT
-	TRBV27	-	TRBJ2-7	CASSWGQASYEQYF	TGTGCCAGCAGTTGGGGGCAGGCTTCCTACGAGCAGTACTTC
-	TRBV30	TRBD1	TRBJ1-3	CAWGTGLPGNTIYF	TGTGCCTGGGGGACAGGTCTACCTGGAAACACCATATATTTT
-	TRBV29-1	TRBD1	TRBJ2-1	CSVVYRDRGRIEQFF	TGCAGCGTTGTTTACCGGGACAGGGGGCGTATTGAGCAGTTCTTC
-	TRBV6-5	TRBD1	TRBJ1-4	CASRKAGGTNEKLFF	TGTGCCAGCAGAAAAGCAGGGGGAACTAATGAAAAACTGTTTTTT
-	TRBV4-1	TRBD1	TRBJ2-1	CASSQVTGTENNEQFF	TGCGCCAGCAGCCAAGTCACCGGGACAGAGAACAATGAGCAGTTCTTC
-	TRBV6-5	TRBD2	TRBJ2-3	CASSWGLAGADTQYF	TGTGCCAGCAGTTGGGGACTAGCGGGCGCAGATACGCAGTATTTT
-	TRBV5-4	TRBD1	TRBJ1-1	CASSLRDSTEAFF	TGTGCCAGCAGCTTGAGGGACAGCACTGAAGCTTTCTTT
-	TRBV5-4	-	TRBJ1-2	CASSFRANYGYTF	TGTGCCAGCAGCTTCAGGGCCAACTATGGCTACACCTTC
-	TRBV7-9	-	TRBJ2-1	CASSPNAQGFYNEQFF	TGTGCCAGCAGTCCTAACGCCCAGGGCTTCTACAATGAGCAGTTCTTC
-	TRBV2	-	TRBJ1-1	CASSSDTYTEAFF	TGTGCCAGCAGTTCCGACACGTACACTGAAGCTTTCTTT
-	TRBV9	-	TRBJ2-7	CASSVADSYSYEQYF	TGTGCCAGCAGCGTAGCGGACAGCTACTCCTACGAGCAGTACTTC
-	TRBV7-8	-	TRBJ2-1	CASSLTNSNEQFF	TGTGCCAGCAGCTTGACAAATTCCAATGAGCAGTTCTTC
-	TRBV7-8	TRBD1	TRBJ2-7	CASSEQGVAEYEQYF	TGTGCCAGCAGCGAACAGGGGGTCGCTGAGTACGAGCAGTACTTC
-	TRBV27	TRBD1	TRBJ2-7	CASSSSGTGRDEQYF	TGTGCCAGCAGTTCCTCCGGGACAGGGAGGGACGAGCAGTACTTC
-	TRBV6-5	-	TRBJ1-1	CASSWEGLNTEAFF	TGTGCCAGCAGCTGGGAGGGTTTGAACACTGAAGCTTTCTTT
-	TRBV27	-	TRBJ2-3	CASSFLPSTDTQYF	TGTGCCAGCAGTTTCCTCCCGAGCACAGATACGCAGTATTTT
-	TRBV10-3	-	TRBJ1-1	CAISDRGEGSTEAFF	TGTGCCATCAGTGACAGAGGGGAGGGATCGACTGAAGCTTTCTTT
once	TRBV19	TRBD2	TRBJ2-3	CASSPRTSGGPDTQYF	TGTGCCAGTAGTCCCAGGACTAGCGGGGGCCCAGATACGCAGTATTTT
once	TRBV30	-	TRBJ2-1	CAWSPTSINEQFF	TGTGCCTGGAGTCCCACTAGCATCAATGAGCAGTTCTTC
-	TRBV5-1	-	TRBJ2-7	CASSQPPGGDYEQYF	TGCGCCAGCAGCCAACCCCCCGGTGGGGACTACGAGCAGTACTTC
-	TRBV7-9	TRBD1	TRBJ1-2	CASSASTGSNYGYTF	TGTGCCAGCAGCGCTTCGACAGGGTCTAACTATGGCTACACCTTC
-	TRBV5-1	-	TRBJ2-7	CASSLRRSSYEQYF	TGCGCCAGCAGCTTGAGGCGGAGCTCCTACGAGCAGTACTTC
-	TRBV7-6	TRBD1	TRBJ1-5	CASSSDRADQPQHF	TGTGCCAGCAGCTCTGACAGGGCGGATCAGCCCCAGCATTTT
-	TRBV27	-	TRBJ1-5	CASSFSGGPQHF	TGTGCCAGCAGTTTCTCCGGAGGGCCCCAGCATTTT
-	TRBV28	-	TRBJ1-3	CASSLSNTIYF	TGTGCCAGCAGTTTGAGTAACACCATATATTTT
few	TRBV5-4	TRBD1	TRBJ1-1	CASSLAGTDPLAFF	TGTGCCAGCAGCTTGGCGGGGACAGACCCATTGGCTTTCTTT
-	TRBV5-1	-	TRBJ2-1	CASSLSGGSYNEQFF	TGCGCCAGCAGCTTGAGTGGGGGGTCTTACAATGAGCAGTTCTTC
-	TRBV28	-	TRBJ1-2	CASSLDSNYGYTF	TGTGCCAGCAGTCTGGACAGCAACTATGGCTACACCTTC
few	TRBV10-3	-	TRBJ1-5	CAISGVDQPQHF	TGTGCCATCAGCGGGGTGGATCAGCCCCAGCATTTT
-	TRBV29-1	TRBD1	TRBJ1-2	CSVGAGQGVYTF	TGCAGCGTGGGGGCCGGACAGGGGGTCTACACCTTC
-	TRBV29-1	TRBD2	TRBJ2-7	CSVSPGLAWNEQYF	TGCAGCGTTTCCCCGGGACTAGCGTGGAACGAGCAGTACTTC
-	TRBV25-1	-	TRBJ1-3	CASSEYLAESSGNTIYF	TGTGCCAGCAGTGAATATCTGGCGGAAAGCTCTGGAAACACCATATATTTT
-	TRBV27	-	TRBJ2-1	CASSFSASNEQFF	TGTGCCAGCAGTTTTTCAGCGAGCAATGAGCAGTTCTTC
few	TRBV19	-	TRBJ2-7	CASKRGHGDYEQYF	TGTGCCAGCAAACGGGGACACGGGGACTACGAGCAGTACTTC